This T cell receptor beta chain was obtained from a study of regulatory T cells in long-lasting Graves disease. This clonotype was detected many times. The time point is: newly diagnosed GD, antithyroid drugs for less than 3 months. Isolated PBMC RNA provided the starting material for the TCR library. Researchers made TCR beta libraries by using iRepertoire HTBI primers and running Arm-PCR on CDR3 regions. Each CDR3 protein is one row after TCRdb ran MiXCR on the multiplex PCR reads. The sample comprises roughly 420,000 distinct CDR3 sequences, over 15% of which are singletons, and roughly 10% rests with the top ten. Trimming pared 0 bases from V and 4 bases from J, leaving 12 bases between. Germline lookup yields CDR1 GTSNPN and CDR2 SVGIG (reference sequence). The CDR3 spans 14 residues. The sample was also reused in another study, on T cells in Graves' hyperthyroidism and ophthalmopathy.

The specimen was peripheral blood mononuclear cells (PBMCs), collected at new diagnosis, from a patient treated with antithyroid drugs. The rearrangement links TRBV30 to TRBJ1-1; tentative D call: TRBD1 (5 bases). The source is a woman under 40 with Graves disease. CDR3 nucleotides: TGTGCCTGGAGTGTAGGGGTGGTGAGCACTGAAGCTTTCTTT. Its translation is CAWSVGVVSTEAFF.